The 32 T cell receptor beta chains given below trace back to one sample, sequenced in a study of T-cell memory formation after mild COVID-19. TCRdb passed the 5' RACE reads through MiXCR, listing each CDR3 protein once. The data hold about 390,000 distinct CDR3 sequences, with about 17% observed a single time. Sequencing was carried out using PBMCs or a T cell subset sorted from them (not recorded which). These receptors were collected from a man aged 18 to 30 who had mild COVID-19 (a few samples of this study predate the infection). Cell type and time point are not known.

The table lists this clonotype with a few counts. CDR3 DNA sequence: TGTGCCAGCAGCGAAGGGGGAGCGGGGGCCGTTTACAATGAGCAGTTCTTC. This sequence encodes CASSEGGAGAVYNEQFF. The chain joins TRBV9 to TRBJ2-1; 8 bases are shared with TRBD2. This CDR3 region has 17 residues. The germline CDR1 and CDR2 sequences are SGDLS and YYNGEE. The trim removed 3 bases at V and 4 bases at J, leaving 12 bases unmatched.

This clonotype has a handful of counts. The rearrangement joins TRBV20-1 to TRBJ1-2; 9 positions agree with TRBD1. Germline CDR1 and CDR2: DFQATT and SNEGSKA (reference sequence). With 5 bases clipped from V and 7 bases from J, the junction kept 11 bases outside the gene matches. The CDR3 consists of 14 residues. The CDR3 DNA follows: TGCAGTGCTTCACGGGACAGGGCAACGGGTGGCTACACCTTC. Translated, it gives CSASRDRATGGYTF.

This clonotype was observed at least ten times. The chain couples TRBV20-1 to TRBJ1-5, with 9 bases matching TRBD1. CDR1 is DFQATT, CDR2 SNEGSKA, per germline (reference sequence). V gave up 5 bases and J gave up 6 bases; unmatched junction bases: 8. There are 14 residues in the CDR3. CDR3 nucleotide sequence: TGCAGTGCTGCCACAGGGGGCTCAAGTCAGCCCCAGCATTTT. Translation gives CSAATGGSSQPQHF.

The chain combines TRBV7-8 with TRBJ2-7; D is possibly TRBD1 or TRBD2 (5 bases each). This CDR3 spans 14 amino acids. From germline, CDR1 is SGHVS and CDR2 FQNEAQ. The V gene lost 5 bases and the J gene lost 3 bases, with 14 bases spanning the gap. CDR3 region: CASSLRDPGYEQYV. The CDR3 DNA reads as TGTGCCAGCAGCCTCCGGGACCCAGGCTACGAGCAGTACGTC.

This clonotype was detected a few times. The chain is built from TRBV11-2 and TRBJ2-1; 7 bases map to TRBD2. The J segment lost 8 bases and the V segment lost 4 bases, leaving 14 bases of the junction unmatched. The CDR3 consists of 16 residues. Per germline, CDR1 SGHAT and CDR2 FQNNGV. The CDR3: CASSSDGLDDFDEQFF. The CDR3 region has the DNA TGTGCCAGCAGCTCAGACGGACTAGATGATTTCGATGAGCAGTTCTTC.

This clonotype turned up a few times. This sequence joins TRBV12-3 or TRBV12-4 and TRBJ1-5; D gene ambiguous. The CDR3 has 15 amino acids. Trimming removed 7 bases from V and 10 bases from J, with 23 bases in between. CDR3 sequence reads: CASTLNGEGLFPQHF. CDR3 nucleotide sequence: TGTGCCAGCACATTAAATGGGGAAGGACTTTTCCCCCAGCATTTT.

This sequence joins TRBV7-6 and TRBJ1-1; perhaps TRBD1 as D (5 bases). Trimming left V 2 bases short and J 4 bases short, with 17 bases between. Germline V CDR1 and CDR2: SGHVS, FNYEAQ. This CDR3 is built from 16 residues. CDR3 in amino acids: CASSLYNRQRSTEAFF. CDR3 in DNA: TGTGCCAGCAGCTTATATAATCGACAGCGTTCCACTGAAGCTTTCTTT.

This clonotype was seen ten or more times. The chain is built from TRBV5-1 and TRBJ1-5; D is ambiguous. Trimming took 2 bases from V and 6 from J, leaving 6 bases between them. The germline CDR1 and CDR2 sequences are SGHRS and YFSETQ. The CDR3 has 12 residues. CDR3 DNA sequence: TGCGCCAGCAGCTTAACCGGTCAGCCCCAGCATTTT. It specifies CASSLTGQPQHF.

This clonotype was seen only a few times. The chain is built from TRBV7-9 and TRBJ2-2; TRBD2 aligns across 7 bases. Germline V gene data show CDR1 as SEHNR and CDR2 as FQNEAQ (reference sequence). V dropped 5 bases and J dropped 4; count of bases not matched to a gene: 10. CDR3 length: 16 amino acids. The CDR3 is CASSPWRTSTTGELFF. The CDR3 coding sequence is TGTGCCAGCAGCCCTTGGCGGACTAGTACCACCGGGGAGCTGTTTTTT. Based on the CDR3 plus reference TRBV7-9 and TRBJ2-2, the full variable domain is DTGVSQNPRHKITKRGQNVTFRCDPISEHNRLYWYRQTLGQGPEFLTYFQNEAQLEKSRLLSDRFSAERPKGSFSTLEIQRTEQGDSAMYLCASSPWRTSTTGELFFGEGSRLTVL.

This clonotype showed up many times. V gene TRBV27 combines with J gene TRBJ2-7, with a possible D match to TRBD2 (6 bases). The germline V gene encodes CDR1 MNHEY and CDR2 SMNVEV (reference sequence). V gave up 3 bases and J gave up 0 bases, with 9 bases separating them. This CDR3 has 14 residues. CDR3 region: CASSFGGSSYEQYF. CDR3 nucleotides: TGTGCCAGCAGTTTTGGGGGGAGCTCCTACGAGCAGTACTTC.

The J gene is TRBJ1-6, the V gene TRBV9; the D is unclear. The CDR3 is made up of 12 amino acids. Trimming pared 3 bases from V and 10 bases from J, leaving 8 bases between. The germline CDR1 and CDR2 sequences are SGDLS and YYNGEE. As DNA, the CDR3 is TGTGCCAGCAGCGGGTTTAACTCACCCCTCCACTTT. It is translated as CASSGFNSPLHF.

CDR3 residues: CASSLIVRFAPGQAKETQYF. In DNA, the CDR3 is TGTGCCAGCAGCTTAATCGTTCGATTTGCCCCTGGGCAGGCCAAGGAGACCCAGTACTTC. V usage is TRBV7-9 and J usage is TRBJ2-5, with D uncertain. From germline, CDR1 is SEHNR and CDR2 FQNEAQ (reference sequence). Trimming removed 2 bases at V and 5 bases at J, with 30 bases between. The CDR3 is 20 amino acids.

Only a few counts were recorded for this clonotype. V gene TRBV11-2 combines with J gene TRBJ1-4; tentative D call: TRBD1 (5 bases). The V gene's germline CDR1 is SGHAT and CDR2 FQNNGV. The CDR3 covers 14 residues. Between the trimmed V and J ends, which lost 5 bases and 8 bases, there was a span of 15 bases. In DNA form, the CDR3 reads TGTGCCAGCAGCCTCGACAGCTTCTCCGAAAAACTGTTTTTT. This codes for CASSLDSFSEKLFF.

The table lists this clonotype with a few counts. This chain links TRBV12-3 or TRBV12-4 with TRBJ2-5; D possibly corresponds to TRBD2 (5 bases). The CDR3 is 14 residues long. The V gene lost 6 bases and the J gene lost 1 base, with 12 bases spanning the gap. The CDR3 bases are TGTGCCAGCAGCCTTCGGACTTTCCAAGAGACCCAGTACTTC. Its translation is CASSLRTFQETQYF.

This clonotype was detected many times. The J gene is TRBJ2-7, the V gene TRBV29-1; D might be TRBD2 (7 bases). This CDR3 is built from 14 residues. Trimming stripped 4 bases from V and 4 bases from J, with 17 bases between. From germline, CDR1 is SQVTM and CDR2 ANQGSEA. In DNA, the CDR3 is TGCAGCGTTGTCCCTGCGGGGGCGAGTTACGAGCAGTACTTC. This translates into CSVVPAGASYEQYF.

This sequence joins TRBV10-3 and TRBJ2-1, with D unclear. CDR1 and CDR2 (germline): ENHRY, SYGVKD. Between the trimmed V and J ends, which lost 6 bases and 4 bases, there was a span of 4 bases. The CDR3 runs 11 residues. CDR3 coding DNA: TGTGCCATCAGCTATTACAATGAGCAGTTCTTC. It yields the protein CAISYYNEQFF.

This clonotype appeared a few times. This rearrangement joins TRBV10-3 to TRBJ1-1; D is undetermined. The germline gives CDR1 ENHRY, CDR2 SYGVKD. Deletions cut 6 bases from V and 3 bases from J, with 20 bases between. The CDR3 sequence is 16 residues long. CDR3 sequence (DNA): TGTGCCATCAGGCCAAGGGTGACTACTTCACACACTGAAGCTTTCTTT. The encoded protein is CAIRPRVTTSHTEAFF.

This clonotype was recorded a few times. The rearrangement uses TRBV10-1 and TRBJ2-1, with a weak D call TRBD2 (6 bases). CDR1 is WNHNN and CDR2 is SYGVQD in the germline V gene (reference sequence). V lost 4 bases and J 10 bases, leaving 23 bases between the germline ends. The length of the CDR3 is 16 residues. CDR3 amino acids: CASSANFGTPQGEQFF. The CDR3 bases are TGCGCCAGCAGTGCAAATTTCGGGACTCCCCAGGGCGAGCAGTTCTTC.

CDR3 sequence: CSVVGLRGTDTQYF. The CDR3 DNA reads TGCAGCGTTGTCGGGTTGCGAGGGACAGATACGCAGTATTTT. The chain links TRBV29-1 to TRBJ2-3; D is possibly TRBD2 (5 bases). V dropped 4 bases and J dropped 3 bases, with 14 bases sitting between them. The CDR3 runs to 14 residues. From germline, CDR1 is SQVTM and CDR2 ANQGSEA.

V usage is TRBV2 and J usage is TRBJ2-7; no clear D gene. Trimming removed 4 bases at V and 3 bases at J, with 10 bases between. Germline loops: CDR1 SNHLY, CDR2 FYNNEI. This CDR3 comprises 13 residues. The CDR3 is CASSGSPVYEQYV. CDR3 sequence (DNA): TGTGCCAGCAGTGGGTCGCCAGTCTACGAGCAGTACGTC.

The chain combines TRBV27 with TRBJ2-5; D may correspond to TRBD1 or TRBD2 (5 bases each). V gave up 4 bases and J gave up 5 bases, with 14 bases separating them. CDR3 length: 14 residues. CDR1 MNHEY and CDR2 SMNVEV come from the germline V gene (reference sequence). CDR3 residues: CASSSGPPRETQYF. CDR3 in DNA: TGTGCCAGCAGTTCGGGACCGCCTAGGGAGACCCAGTACTTC.

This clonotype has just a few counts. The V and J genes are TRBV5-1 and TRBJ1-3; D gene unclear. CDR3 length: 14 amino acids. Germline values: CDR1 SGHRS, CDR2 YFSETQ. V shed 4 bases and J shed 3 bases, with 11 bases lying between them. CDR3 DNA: TGCGCCAGCAGCGCTATGTCAGATGGAAACACCATATATTTT. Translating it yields CASSAMSDGNTIYF.

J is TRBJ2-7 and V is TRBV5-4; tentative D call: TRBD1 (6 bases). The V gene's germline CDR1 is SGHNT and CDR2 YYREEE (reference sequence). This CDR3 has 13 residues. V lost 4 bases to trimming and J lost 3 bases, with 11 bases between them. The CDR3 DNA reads TGTGCCAGCAGCACGGAGACAGGCTACGAGCAGTACTTC. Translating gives CASSTETGYEQYF.

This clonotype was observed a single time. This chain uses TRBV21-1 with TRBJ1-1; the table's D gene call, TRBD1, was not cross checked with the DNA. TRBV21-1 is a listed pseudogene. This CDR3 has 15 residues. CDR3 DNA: TGTGCCAGCAGCCGGGCGGACAGGACGGGCGCTGAAGCTTTCTTT. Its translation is CASSRADRTGAEAFF.

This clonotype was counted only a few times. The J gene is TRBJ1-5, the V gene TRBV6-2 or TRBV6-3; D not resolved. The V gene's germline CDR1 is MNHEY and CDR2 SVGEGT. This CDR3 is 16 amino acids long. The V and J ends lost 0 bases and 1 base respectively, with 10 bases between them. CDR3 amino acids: CASSYSRIGSNQPQHF. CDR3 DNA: TGTGCCAGCAGTTACTCGAGGATCGGGAGCAATCAGCCCCAGCATTTT.

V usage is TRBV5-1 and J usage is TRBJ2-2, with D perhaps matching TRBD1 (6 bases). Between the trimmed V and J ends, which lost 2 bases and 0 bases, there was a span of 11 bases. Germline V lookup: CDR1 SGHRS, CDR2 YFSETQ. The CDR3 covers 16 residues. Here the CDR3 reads CASSFYGGANTGELFF. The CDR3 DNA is TGCGCCAGCAGCTTTTATGGGGGCGCGAACACCGGGGAGCTGTTTTTT.

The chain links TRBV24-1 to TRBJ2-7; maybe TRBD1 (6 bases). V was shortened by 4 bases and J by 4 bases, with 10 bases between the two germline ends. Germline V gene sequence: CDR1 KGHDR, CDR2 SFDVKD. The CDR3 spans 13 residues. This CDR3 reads CATSDVTGYEQYV. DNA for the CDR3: TGTGCCACCAGTGACGTTACAGGGTACGAGCAGTACGTC.

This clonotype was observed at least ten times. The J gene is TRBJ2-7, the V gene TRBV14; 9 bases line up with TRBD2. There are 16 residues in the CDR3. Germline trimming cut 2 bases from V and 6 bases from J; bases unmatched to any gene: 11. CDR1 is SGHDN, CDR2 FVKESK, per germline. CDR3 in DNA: TGTGCCAGCAGCCAAATTAGCGGGGGCCCGACGGGCGAGCAGTACTTC. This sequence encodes CASSQISGGPTGEQYF.

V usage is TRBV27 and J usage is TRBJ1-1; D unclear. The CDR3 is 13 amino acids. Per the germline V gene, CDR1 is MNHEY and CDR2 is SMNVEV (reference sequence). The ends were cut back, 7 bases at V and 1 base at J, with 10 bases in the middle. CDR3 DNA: TGTGCCAGCACCCCAACATCGAACACTGAAGCTTTCTTT. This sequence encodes CASTPTSNTEAFF.

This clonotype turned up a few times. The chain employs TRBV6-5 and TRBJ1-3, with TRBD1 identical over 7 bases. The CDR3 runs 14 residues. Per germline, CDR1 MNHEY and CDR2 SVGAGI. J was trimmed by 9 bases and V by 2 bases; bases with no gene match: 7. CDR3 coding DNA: TGTGCCAGCAGTTACGGGCAGGGGGTTACCACCATATATTTT. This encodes CASSYGQGVTTIYF.

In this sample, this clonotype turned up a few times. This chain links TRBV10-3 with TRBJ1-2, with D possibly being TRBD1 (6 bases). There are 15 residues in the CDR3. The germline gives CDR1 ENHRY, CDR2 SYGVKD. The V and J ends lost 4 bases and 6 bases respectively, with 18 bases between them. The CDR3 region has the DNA TGTGCCATCAGTGTAGTGGTCGGAGGGGGTGATGGCTACACCTTC. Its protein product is CAISVVVGGGDGYTF.

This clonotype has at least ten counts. The CDR3 DNA reads TGTGCCAGTACCATCTCTGGGGCCAACGTCCTGACTTTC. It is translated as CASTISGANVLTF. This rearrangement joins TRBV19 to TRBJ2-6; D ambiguous. V lost 7 bases and J 0 bases, leaving 4 bases between the germline ends. In germline, CDR1 is LNHDA, CDR2 SQIVND (reference sequence). The CDR3 is 13 residues long.